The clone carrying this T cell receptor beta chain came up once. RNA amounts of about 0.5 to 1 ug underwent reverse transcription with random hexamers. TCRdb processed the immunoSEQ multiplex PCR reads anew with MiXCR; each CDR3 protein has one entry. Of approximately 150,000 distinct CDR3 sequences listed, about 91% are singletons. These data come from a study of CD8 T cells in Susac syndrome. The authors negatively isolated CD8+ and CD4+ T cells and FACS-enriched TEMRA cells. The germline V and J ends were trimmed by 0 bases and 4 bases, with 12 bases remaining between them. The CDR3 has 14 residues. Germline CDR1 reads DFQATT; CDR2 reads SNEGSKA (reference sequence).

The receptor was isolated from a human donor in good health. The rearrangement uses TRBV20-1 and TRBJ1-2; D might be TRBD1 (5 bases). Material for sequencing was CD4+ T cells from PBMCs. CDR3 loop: CSARDPRGGYGYTF. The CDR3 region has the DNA TGCAGTGCTAGAGATCCCCGGGGCGGCTATGGCTACACCTTC.